Sequencing of this T cell receptor (beta chain) was carried out in a study of shared T cell receptors in the human thymus. Germline trimming cut 8 bases from V and 3 bases from J; bases unmatched to any gene: 6. The CDR3 has 12 amino acids. Germline CDR1 SQVTM, CDR2 ANQGSEA. Only in-frame clones appear in the TCRdb table, and some are missing; sequencing was by immunoSEQ multiplex PCR. The table has 600,000 to 900,000 clones, roughly 88% seen once. Separately, the same data were catalogued under a study of human thymus T cells. Per that study: Each of the donors was a healthy Finnish infant who was undergoing open corrective cardiac surgery for congenital heart defects. Thymic tissue was derived from resections collected during corrective heart surgery. Repertoires sampled from thymus and blood appeared biased in V and J gene usage. Thymic TCR repertoires of unrelated people reportedly overlapped highly.

The chain links TRBV29-1 to TRBJ1-1, with 7 positions matching TRBD1. The sample consisted of thymocytes. This receptor was identified in a girl under two years old with a congenital heart defect. DNA for the CDR3: TGCAGCTCTAACAGGGGCGACACTGAAGCTTTCTTT. Translating it yields CSSNRGDTEAFF. The variable domain in full, with the rest retrieved from reference TRBV29-1 and TRBJ1-1, is SAVISQKPSRDICQRGTSLTIQCQVDSQVTMMFWYRQQPGQSLTLIATANQGSEATYESGFVIDKFPISRPNLTFSTLTVSNMSPEDSSIYLCSSNRGDTEAFFGQGTRLTVV.